This T cell receptor (beta chain) was observed in a study of cytomegalovirus exposure and HLA in healthy donors. This CDR3 contains 12 residues. CDR1 ENHRY and CDR2 SYGVKD come from the germline V gene. Deletions cut 8 bases from V and 6 bases from J, with 14 bases between. It was with 60 Vbeta and 13 Jbeta primers that the PCR ran. The data were produced by immunoSEQ multiplex PCR, yet TCRdb's version contains in-frame clones alone and is incomplete. This sample has some 130,000 clones; less than 80% occur once, and the top ten carry 1.8%. The chain joins TRBV10-3 to TRBJ2-7; tentative D call: TRBD1 (6 bases). The sequence came from a female donor in good health and CMV-seropositive. Sequencing used PBMCs. In nucleotides, the CDR3 is TGTGCCATCCGGGACATAGGCCTCGAGCAGTACTTC. Protein sequence: CAIRDIGLEQYF.